This TCR beta chain was captured in a study of cytomegalovirus exposure and HLA in healthy donors. Across the study: There were 88 million or so unique TCRs (from HLA-typed donors) in an early data release.

Trimming stripped 0 bases from V and 8 bases from J, with 11 bases between. CDR1 and CDR2 from the germline V gene are SGHDN and FVKESK. This CDR3 is 15 amino acids long. Of note for this clone: Its target is not known.

In the PCR, 60 Vbeta and 13 Jbeta primers were used. Clones were sequenced by immunoSEQ multiplex PCR, and TCRdb holds only the in-frame ones, with some missing. The table shows over 80,000 clones, with 73% occurring only once. Study-wide points: Relative to equally common others, HLA-associated TCR beta chains showed greater clonal expansion in a later analysis.

Sequencing was done on a sample of PBMCs. The chain uses TRBV14 and TRBJ1-6, with D perhaps TRBD1 (5 bases). The origin of this receptor is a man between 35 and 55 years old in good health and CMV-seronegative. The CDR3 here is CASSQDQGGDSPLHF. The CDR3 DNA sequence: TGTGCCAGCAGCCAAGACCAGGGTGGGGATTCACCCCTCCACTTT.